This TCR beta chain was retrieved from a study of patients and donors after allogeneic stem cell transplantation. TCRdb itself ran the RT-PCR reads through MiXCR, one entry per CDR3 protein. The table records about 200,000 distinct CDR3 sequences, approximately 41% of them present only once. V lost 3 bases and J 0 bases, leaving 11 bases between the germline ends. The CDR3 is 15 residues long. Germline CDR1 SEHNR, CDR2 FQNEAQ (reference sequence). Sequencing used blood, either unsorted or a sorted T cell fraction (not recorded which). The chain uses TRBV7-9 and TRBJ1-1; tentatively, D is TRBD1 (6 bases). The sequence was collected from a human donor who was either an allogeneic HSCT recipient or a stem cell or donor lymphocyte infusion donor (not recorded which). It is not recorded whose cells these are; they may come from a transplant donor. The CDR3 DNA reads TGTGCCAGCAGCTTTGCGACAGGCTTGAACACTGAAGCTTTCTTT. It specifies CASSFATGLNTEAFF.